Listed here are 5 T cell receptor beta chains from one sample, sequenced in a study of T-cell memory formation after mild COVID-19. Each CDR3 protein gets one entry after TCRdb re-called the 5' RACE reads with MiXCR. The sample lists hundreds of thousands of distinct CDR3 sequences, about a sixth seen once, with around 13% in the top ten. Sequencing input: PBMCs or a T cell subset sorted from them (not recorded which). The receptors were sampled from an adult woman who had mild COVID-19 (a few samples of this study predate the infection). Cell type and time point are not known.

The chain has TRBV29-1 and TRBJ2-2; 7 bases fit TRBD1. The CDR3 has 12 residues. Trimming at V came to 7 bases and at J to 5 bases, leaving 4 bases not matched to a gene. Germline CDR1 and CDR2: SQVTM and ANQGSEA. CDR3 nucleotides: TGCAGCGCCACAGGGGTAACCGGGGAGCTGTTTTTT. Translating gives CSATGVTGELFF.

This clonotype was detected ten times or more. The rearrangement joins TRBV4-3 to TRBJ2-1; the D gene is possibly TRBD2 (6 bases). Germline V lookup: CDR1 LGHNA, CDR2 YSLEER. CDR3 size: 16 residues. Trimming removed 0 bases from V and 6 bases from J, with 15 bases in between. CDR3 sequence: CASSQEGDLWRNEQFF. Written as DNA, the CDR3 is TGCGCCAGCAGCCAAGAGGGGGACTTATGGCGCAATGAGCAGTTCTTC.

The chain uses TRBV4-2 and TRBJ1-6; no reliable D call. V dropped 0 bases and J dropped 3 bases, with 15 bases sitting between them. In germline, CDR1 is LGHNA, CDR2 YNFKEQ. This CDR3 spans 18 amino acids. The CDR3 DNA sequence: TGTGCCAGCAGCCAAGAATTAGCCGGCTTTTACTATAATTCACCCCTCCACTTT. Protein sequence: CASSQELAGFYYNSPLHF.

Concerning this clonotype: A junction end diverges from the germline sequence, so it may reflect a read error. The V gene is TRBV12-3 or TRBV12-4, the J gene TRBJ1-1; D is possibly TRBD1 (5 bases). The CDR3 consists of 15 residues. This chain's CDR3 is CAISLAGPIGGEAFF. The CDR3 nucleotides read TGTGCCATCAGTTTAGCGGGGCCTATCGGCGGTGAAGCTTTCTTT.

This clonotype was recorded a few times. The V gene is TRBV6-2 or TRBV6-3, the J gene TRBJ1-2; D is unclear. The CDR3 is made up of 14 amino acids. The V end lost 4 bases, the J end lost 8 bases, and 17 bases lay between the germline ends. Germline V CDR1 and CDR2: MNHEY, SVGEGT. The CDR3 DNA follows: TGTGCCAGCAGTTCACCGGGTTTACTGACGGGCTACACCTTC. It codes for CASSSPGLLTGYTF.